These 14 T cell receptor beta chains share one sample of origin, sequenced in a study of cytomegalovirus exposure and HLA in healthy donors. 13 Jbeta primers and 60 Vbeta primers were used for the PCR. Some clones are missing from TCRdb's copy, which holds only in-frame ones; the method was immunoSEQ multiplex PCR. The table includes just over 95,000 clones, approximately 77% detected once. The sample was PBMCs. The receptors shown here come from a woman in her thirties or forties in good health and CMV-seronegative.

The chain carries TRBV4-1 and TRBJ1-2; TRBD1 might be the D (5 bases). The CDR3 has 13 residues. V was shortened by 4 bases and J by 6 bases, with 12 bases between the two germline ends. Germline V gene lookup returns CDR1 MGHRA and CDR2 YSYEKL. In nucleotides, the CDR3 is TGCGCCAGCAGCCCCAGGGTTGAGCATGGCTACACCTTC. Encoded protein: CASSPRVEHGYTF.

The chain uses TRBV7-2 and TRBJ1-4, with 9 positions matching TRBD1. There are 14 residues in the CDR3. With 3 bases clipped from V and 5 bases from J, the junction kept 1 base outside the gene matches. Germline CDR1 and CDR2: SGHTA and FQGNSA. CDR3 bases: TGTGCCAGCAGCTTGGGACAGGGCAATGAAAAACTGTTTTTT. It translates to CASSLGQGNEKLFF.

The chain couples TRBV5-6 to TRBJ1-5; D might be TRBD1 (6 bases). The ends were cut back, 5 bases at V and 7 bases at J, with 10 bases in the middle. The CDR3 extends over 12 amino acids. Germline CDR1 SGHDT, CDR2 YYEEEE. As DNA, the CDR3 is TGTGCCAGCAGTCAGGGGTGGCAGCCCCAGCATTTT. Amino acids: CASSQGWQPQHF.

V gene TRBV19 combines with J gene TRBJ2-1, with a weak D call TRBD1 (6 bases). V was clipped by 3 bases and J by 2 bases, with 11 bases between them. Germline CDR1 LNHDA, CDR2 SQIVND (reference sequence). This CDR3 is 15 amino acids long. CDR3 nucleotides: TGTGCCAGTAGTATGACACAGGGTCCCTACAATGAGCAGTTCTTC. Protein: CASSMTQGPYNEQFF.

The rearrangement uses TRBV7-8 and TRBJ1-2, with a tentative D call TRBD1 (5 bases). With 3 bases removed from V and 3 bases from J, the gap between germline ends came to 14 bases. The CDR3 has 15 amino acids. CDR1 and CDR2 from the germline V gene are SGHVS and FQNEAQ. The CDR3 loop is CASSLARQLHYGYTF. The CDR3 coding sequence is TGTGCCAGCAGCTTGGCTAGACAGTTGCACTATGGCTACACCTTC. Full variable domain (rest looked up from reference TRBV7-8 and TRBJ1-2): GAGVSQSPRYKVAKRGQDVALRCDPISGHVSLFWYQQALGQGPEFLTYFQNEAQLDKSGLPSDRFFAERPEGSVSTLKIQRTQQEDSAVYLCASSLARQLHYGYTFGSGTRLTVV.

The chain employs TRBV7-9 and TRBJ2-7; TRBD2 agrees at 8 bases. V shed 11 bases, J shed 4 bases, and the junction held 7 bases outside the gene matches. Per germline, CDR1 SEHNR and CDR2 FQNEAQ (reference sequence). The CDR3 length is 12 residues. CDR3 in amino acids: CAGGTSEYEQYF. CDR3 coding DNA: TGTGCCGGGGGGACTAGTGAGTACGAGCAGTACTTC.

The chain is built from TRBV5-4 and TRBJ2-7; 14 nucleotides align to TRBD2. V gave up 3 bases and J gave up 8 bases; unmatched junction bases: 7. The CDR3 has 15 amino acids. Germline CDR1 SGHNT, CDR2 YYREEE (reference sequence). The CDR3 here is CASSSTTSGGAQQYF. The CDR3 coding sequence is TGTGCCAGCAGCTCAACGACTAGCGGGGGGGCCCAGCAGTACTTC.

This chain uses TRBV5-1 with TRBJ1-2; 7 bases agree with TRBD1. Germline V gene lookup returns CDR1 SGHRS and CDR2 YFSETQ. This CDR3 is built from 17 residues. The V segment lost 2 bases and the J segment 5 bases; nucleotides outside the gene matches: 15. Written as DNA, the CDR3 is TGCGCCAGCAGCTTACAAGGACAGGCAACAATTCTTTATGGCTACACCTTC. This sequence encodes CASSLQGQATILYGYTF.

A few counts support this clone. The V and J genes are TRBV15 and TRBJ1-1; unclear D gene. The germline V and J ends were trimmed by 1 base and 3 bases, with 12 bases remaining between them. Looked up from germline, CDR1 is LNHNV and CDR2 is YYDKDF (reference sequence). The CDR3 spans 15 residues. CDR3 sequence: CATSRGARLDTEAFF. CDR3 in DNA: TGTGCCACCAGCAGAGGGGCACGCTTAGACACTGAAGCTTTCTTT. Drawing the rest from reference TRBV15 and TRBJ1-1, the complete variable domain is DAMVIQNPRYQVTQFGKPVTLSCSQTLNHNVMYWYQQKSSQAPKLLFHYYDKDFNNEADTPDNFQSRRPNTSFCFLDIRSPGLGDTAMYLCATSRGARLDTEAFFGQGTRLTVV.

The chain has TRBV6-5 and TRBJ1-2; TRBD1 agrees at 8 bases. The ends lost 6 bases at V and 4 bases at J; junction bases unmatched: 4. Germline CDR1 and CDR2: MNHEY and SVGAGI. The CDR3 sequence is 13 residues long. The CDR3 DNA reads TGTGCCAGCAGACCGACAGGGGCCTATGGCTACACCTTC. Amino acids: CASRPTGAYGYTF.

The chain carries TRBV5-4 and TRBJ2-2, with D possibly TRBD1 on 5 matching bases. Trimming left V 0 bases short and J 7 bases short, with 16 bases between. The CDR3 spans 16 residues. Germline loops: CDR1 SGHNT, CDR2 YYREEE (reference sequence). The CDR3 sequence: CASSLDPAGQYGELFF. The CDR3 DNA reads as TGTGCCAGCAGCTTGGACCCGGCAGGGCAATACGGGGAGCTGTTTTTT.

This clone came up once. CDR3 nucleotides: TGTGCCAGCAGCTTATTACAGAACACTGAAGCTTTCTTT. The encoded protein is CASSLLQNTEAFF. The V and J genes are TRBV7-8 and TRBJ1-1; D call uncertain. The CDR3 runs 13 residues. Trimming took off 2 bases at V and 1 base at J, with 5 bases between the two ends. Germline V gives CDR1 SGHVS, CDR2 FQNEAQ.

V gene TRBV7-3 combines with J gene TRBJ2-7; a weak D match, TRBD2 (5 bases). V was shortened by 3 bases and J by 6 bases, with 21 bases between the two germline ends. CDR1 and CDR2 (germline): SGHTA, FQGTGA. The CDR3 is 16 amino acids. CDR3 region: CASSFGVLASGGEQYF. The CDR3 DNA reads as TGTGCCAGCAGCTTCGGTGTGTTGGCCAGCGGAGGCGAGCAGTACTTC. The variable domain in full, with the rest retrieved from reference TRBV7-3 and TRBJ2-7, is GAGVSQTPSNKVTEKGKYVELRCDPISGHTALYWYRQSLGQGPEFLIYFQGTGAADDSGLPNDRFFAVRPEGSVSTLKIQRTERGDSAVYLCASSFGVLASGGEQYFGPGTRLTVT.

About this clone: Mismatch with germline at one junction end may stem from a read error. This chain joins TRBV14 and TRBJ1-2; the D is unclear. The length of the CDR3 is 12 residues. CDR1 SGHDN and CDR2 FVKESK come from the germline V gene. The CDR3 region is CASSQDVRQSFF. The CDR3 DNA reads as TGTGCCAGCAGCCAAGATGTGAGGCAGAGCTTCTTC.